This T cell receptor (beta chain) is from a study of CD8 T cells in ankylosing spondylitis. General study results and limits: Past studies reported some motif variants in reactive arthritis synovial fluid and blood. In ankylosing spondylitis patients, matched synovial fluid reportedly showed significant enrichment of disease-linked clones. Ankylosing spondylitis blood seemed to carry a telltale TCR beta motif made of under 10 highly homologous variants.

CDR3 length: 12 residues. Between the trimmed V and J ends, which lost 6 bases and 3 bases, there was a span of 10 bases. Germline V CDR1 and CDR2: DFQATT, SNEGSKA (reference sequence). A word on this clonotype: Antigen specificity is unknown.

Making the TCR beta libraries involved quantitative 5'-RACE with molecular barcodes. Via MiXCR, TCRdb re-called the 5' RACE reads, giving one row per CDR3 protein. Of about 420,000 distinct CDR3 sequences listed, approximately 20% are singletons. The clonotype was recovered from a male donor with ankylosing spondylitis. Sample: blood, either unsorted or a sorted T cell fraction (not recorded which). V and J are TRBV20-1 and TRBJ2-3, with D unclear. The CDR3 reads CSAGKGTDTQYF. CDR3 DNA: TGCAGTGCCGGAAAGGGAACAGATACGCAGTATTTT.